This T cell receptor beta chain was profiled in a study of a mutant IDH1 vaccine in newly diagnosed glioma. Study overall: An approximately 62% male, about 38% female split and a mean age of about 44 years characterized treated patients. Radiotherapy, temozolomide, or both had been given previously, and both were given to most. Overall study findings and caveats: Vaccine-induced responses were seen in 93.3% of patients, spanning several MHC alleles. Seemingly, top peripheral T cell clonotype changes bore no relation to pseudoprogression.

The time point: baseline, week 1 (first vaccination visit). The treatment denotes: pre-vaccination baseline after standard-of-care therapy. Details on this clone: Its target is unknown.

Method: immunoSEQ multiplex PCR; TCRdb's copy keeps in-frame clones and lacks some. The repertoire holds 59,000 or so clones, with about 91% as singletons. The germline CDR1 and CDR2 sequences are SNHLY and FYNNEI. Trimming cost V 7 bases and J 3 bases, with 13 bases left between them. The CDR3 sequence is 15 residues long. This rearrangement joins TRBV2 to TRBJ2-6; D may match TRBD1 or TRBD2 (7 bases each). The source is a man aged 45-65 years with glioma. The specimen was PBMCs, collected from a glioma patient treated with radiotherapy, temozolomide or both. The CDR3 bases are TGTGCCAGCATCAGGGGGGGCGGTGGGGCCAACGTCCTGACTTTC. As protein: CASIRGGGGANVLTF. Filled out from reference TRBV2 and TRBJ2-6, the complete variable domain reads EPEVTQTPSHQVTQMGQEVILRCVPISNHLYFYWYRQILGQKVEFLVSFYNNEISEKSEIFDDQFSVERPDGSNFTLKIRSTKLEDSAMYFCASIRGGGGANVLTFGAGSRLTVL.